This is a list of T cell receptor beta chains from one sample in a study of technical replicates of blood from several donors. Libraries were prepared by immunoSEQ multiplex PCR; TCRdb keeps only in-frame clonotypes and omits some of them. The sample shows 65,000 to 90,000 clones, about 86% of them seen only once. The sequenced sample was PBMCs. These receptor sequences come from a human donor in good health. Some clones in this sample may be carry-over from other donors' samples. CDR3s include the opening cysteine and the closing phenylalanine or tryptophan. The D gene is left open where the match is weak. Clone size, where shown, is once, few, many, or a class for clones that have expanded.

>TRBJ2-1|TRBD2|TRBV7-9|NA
TGTGCCAGCAGGATCTTGGAGGGAGGGAATGAGCAGTTCTTC
CASRILEGGNEQFF
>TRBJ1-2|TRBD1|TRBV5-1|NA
TGCGCCAGCAGCTTTGGGACAGCTACGTACTATGGCTACACCTTC
CASSFGTATYYGYTF
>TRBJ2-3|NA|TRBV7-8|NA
TGTGCCAGCAGCACCAGACTCGGGGGGCCGACAGATACGCAGTATTTT
CASSTRLGGPTDTQYF
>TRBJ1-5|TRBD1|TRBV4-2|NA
TGTGCCAGCAGCCAAAAACAGGGGGCCTTCAATCAGCCCCAGCATTTT
CASSQKQGAFNQPQHF
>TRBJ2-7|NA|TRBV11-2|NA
TGTGCCAGCAGCTTAGTCTTCGGGCAGGGCTCCTACGAGCAGTACTTC
CASSLVFGQGSYEQYF
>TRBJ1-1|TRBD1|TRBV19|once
TGTGCCAGTAGTATAGCAGGGGGCGCGGGGACTGAAGCTTTCTTT
CASSIAGGAGTEAFF
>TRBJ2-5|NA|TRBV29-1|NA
TGCAGCGTTGAAAGAAGCGCAGAGACCCAGTACTTC
CSVERSAETQYF
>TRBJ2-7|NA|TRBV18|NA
TGTGCCAGCTCACCAGGTAACACCTACGAGCAGTACTTC
CASSPGNTYEQYF
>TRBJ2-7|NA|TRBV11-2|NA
TGTGCCAGCAGCCGAGGGACTGTCCCTGGCGAGCAGTACTTC
CASSRGTVPGEQYF
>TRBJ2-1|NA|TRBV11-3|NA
TGTGCCAGCAGCCCACAGGGATACAATGAGCAGTTCTTC
CASSPQGYNEQFF
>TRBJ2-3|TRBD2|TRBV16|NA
TGTGCCAGCAGCCAACGGACTAGCGGGGCGGATACGCAGTATTTT
CASSQRTSGADTQYF
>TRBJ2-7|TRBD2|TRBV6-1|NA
TGTGCCAGCAAATTTGGGGGGGAGTCCTACGAGCAGTACTTC
CASKFGGESYEQYF
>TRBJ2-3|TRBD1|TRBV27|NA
TGTGCCAGCATGGTGGCAGGGGGTACAGATACGCAGTATTTT
CASMVAGGTDTQYF
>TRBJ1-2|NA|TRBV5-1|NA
TGCGCCAGCAGACGGACGGGACTTAATAACTATGGCTACACCTTC
CASRRTGLNNYGYTF
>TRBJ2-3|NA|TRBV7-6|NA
TGTGCCAGCAGCCCCATACCGGCCGGGAGTGGGGCAGATACGCAGTATTTT
CASSPIPAGSGADTQYF
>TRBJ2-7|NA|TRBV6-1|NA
TGTGCCAGCAGTGGGGCGACAGTCTCCTCCTACGAGCAGTACTTC
CASSGATVSSYEQYF